One sample yielded the 23 T cell receptor beta chains listed below, sequenced in a study of T cell repertoires in cytomegalovirus infection. TCRdb passed the reads through MiXCR, listing each CDR3 protein once. The repertoire holds about 700,000 distinct CDR3 sequences, with around 32% as singletons. Their antigens are not known. Sequenced here: cultured PBMCs, sampled from culture after CMV antigen stimulation. The receptors stem from a human donor in good health (CMV status not recorded). Some clones in this sample may be carry-over from other donors' samples.

The CDR3 DNA is TGTGCCAGCAGTGAAACTACAGGGAACTATGGCTACACCTTC. It encodes CASSETTGNYGYTF. This chain links TRBV12-3 or TRBV12-4 with TRBJ1-2; possible D gene TRBD1, 6 bases. This CDR3 has 14 residues. Deletions cut 5 bases from V and 2 bases from J, with 12 bases between.

In its sample, this clonotype was seen many times. The J gene is TRBJ2-1, the V gene TRBV6-1; D might be TRBD1 or TRBD2, each matching 5 bases. This CDR3 region has 15 residues. Germline CDR1 MNHNS, CDR2 SASEGT. With 3 bases removed from V and 1 base from J, the gap between germline ends came to 10 bases. DNA for the CDR3: TGTGCCAGCAGTGAGAGGGGAGCTTCCTACAATGAGCAGTTCTTC. Protein product: CASSERGASYNEQFF.

A few counts support this clonotype. The genes are TRBV25-1 and TRBJ1-2; no definite D call. CDR3 size: 16 residues. Trimming pared 2 bases from V and 8 bases from J, leaving 21 bases between. Germline V gene data show CDR1 as MGHDK and CDR2 as SYGVNS. The CDR3 spells CASSEPGAAFRLGYTF. DNA of the CDR3: TGTGCCAGCAGTGAACCAGGAGCGGCTTTCCGTTTGGGCTACACCTTC.

The V and J genes are TRBV7-2 and TRBJ2-7; 7 bases map to TRBD2. The V segment lost 7 bases and the J segment 2 bases; nucleotides outside the gene matches: 5. This CDR3 spans 13 amino acids. The germline V gene encodes CDR1 SGHTA and CDR2 FQGNSA. The CDR3 DNA is TGTGCCAGCACCAAGGGAGGGGCCTACGAGCAGTACTTC. It codes for CASTKGGAYEQYF.

This sequence joins TRBV12-3 or TRBV12-4 and TRBJ2-2; 7 bases line up with TRBD1. The CDR3 runs 14 residues. V lost 7 bases and J lost 4; bases outside the gene matches: 6. The CDR3 loop is CASTWDRTTGELFF. The DNA for the CDR3 is TGTGCCAGCACTTGGGACAGAACCACCGGGGAGCTGTTTTTT.

This clonotype has at least ten counts. The V and J genes are TRBV7-8 and TRBJ1-6, with a weak D call TRBD1 (5 bases). The V gene's germline CDR1 is SGHVS and CDR2 FQNEAQ. There are 14 residues in the CDR3. Trimming shortened V by 2 bases and J by 3 bases, and 5 bases separated the two germline ends. CDR3 bases: TGTGCCAGCAGCTTAAGGGGCTATAATTCACCCCTCCACTTT. Protein: CASSLRGYNSPLHF.

The gene calls are TRBV7-6 and TRBJ1-1; no firm D call. Germline-derived CDR1 and CDR2 are SGHVS and FNYEAQ. The CDR3 has 11 amino acids. V was cut by 7 bases and J by 7 bases, with 10 bases left in between. The CDR3 DNA reads as TGTGCCAGCACCATGGGCCTTGAAGCTTTCTTT. Protein product: CASTMGLEAFF.

The chain has TRBV2 and TRBJ2-2; D remains ambiguous. The CDR3 is 12 residues long. In germline, CDR1 is SNHLY, CDR2 FYNNEI. The V end was cut by 3 bases, the J end by 8 bases, with 7 bases between. CDR3 residues: CASSEKLGELFF. The CDR3 coding sequence is TGTGCCAGCAGTGAGAAGTTAGGGGAGCTGTTTTTT.

Turning to this clonotype: A much larger clonotype is one base distant, so this may be a read error. It is likely a read error, because the conserved phenylalanine at the end of the CDR3 is missing. The chain links TRBV6-1 to TRBJ2-7; D is perhaps TRBD1 (6 bases). Per germline, CDR1 MNHNS and CDR2 SASEGT. The CDR3 is 14 amino acids. The V and J ends lost 5 bases and 5 bases respectively, with 16 bases between them. The CDR3 DNA reads as TGTGCCAGCAGTCGGGACACCCAAAAGGACGAGCAGTACTTA. Translating gives CASSRDTQKDEQYL.

This clonotype has a handful of counts. The J gene is TRBJ1-6, the V gene TRBV7-6; the D gene is possibly TRBD1 (6 bases). Trimming pared 5 bases from V and 5 bases from J, leaving 19 bases between. The CDR3 has 17 amino acids. Germline V gene sequence: CDR1 SGHVS, CDR2 FNYEAQ. The CDR3 here is CASSPWGAEGNNSPLHF. In DNA form, the CDR3 reads TGTGCCAGCAGCCCCTGGGGGGCAGAGGGAAATAATTCACCCCTCCACTTT. The full variable domain, in which reference TRBV7-6 and TRBJ1-6 provide the parts outside the CDR3, is GAGVSQSPRYKVTKRGQDVALRCDPISGHVSLYWYRQALGQGPEFLTYFNYEAQQDKSGLPNDRFSAERPEGSISTLTIQRTEQRDSAMYRCASSPWGAEGNNSPLHFGNGTRLTVT.

This clonotype was seen many times. This chain connects TRBV7-6 to TRBJ1-1, with TRBD1 matching over 10 bases. V dropped 7 bases and J dropped 5; count of bases not matched to a gene: 13. This CDR3 spans 16 amino acids. CDR1 is SGHVS and CDR2 is FNYEAQ in the germline V gene. CDR3 region: CASKKPGQGSWTEAFF. The CDR3 region has the DNA TGTGCCAGCAAAAAGCCGGGACAGGGGAGTTGGACTGAAGCTTTCTTT. Full variable domain (remainder filled in from reference TRBV7-6 and TRBJ1-1): GAGVSQSPRYKVTKRGQDVALRCDPISGHVSLYWYRQALGQGPEFLTYFNYEAQQDKSGLPNDRFSAERPEGSISTLTIQRTEQRDSAMYRCASKKPGQGSWTEAFFGQGTRLTVV.

This clonotype was counted a few times. The rearrangement joins TRBV19 to TRBJ2-7, with D possibly being TRBD1 (6 bases). Trimming removed 5 bases at V and 6 bases at J, with 14 bases between. This CDR3 is 13 amino acids long. Germline V gene sequence: CDR1 LNHDA, CDR2 SQIVND (reference sequence). CDR3 sequence (DNA): TGTGCCAGTAGTCCATCCAGGGGCGGCGAGCAGTACTTC. Its translation is CASSPSRGGEQYF.

This clonotype was counted a few times. The V gene is TRBV10-2, the J gene TRBJ2-1; 12 bases are shared with TRBD1. This CDR3 contains 17 residues. The V gene's germline CDR1 is WSHSY and CDR2 SAAADI. V trimming: 3 bases; J trimming: 7 bases; junction bases outside the gene matches: 10. The CDR3 bases are TGCGCCAGCAGTGAACCCGTGGGACAGGGGGCGCGAAATGAGCAGTTCTTC. It specifies CASSEPVGQGARNEQFF.

This chain uses TRBV7-2 with TRBJ1-1; 8 nucleotides match TRBD1. The germline gives CDR1 SGHTA, CDR2 FQGNSA. The CDR3 is 16 amino acids. V gave up 7 bases and J gave up 4 bases; unmatched junction bases: 14. CDR3 in amino acids: CASNQEVGQGFTEAFF. DNA of the CDR3: TGTGCCAGCAACCAAGAAGTTGGACAGGGTTTCACTGAAGCTTTCTTT. Full variable domain (rest looked up from reference TRBV7-2 and TRBJ1-1): GAGVSQSPSNKVTEKGKDVELRCDPISGHTALYWYRQSLGQGLEFLIYFQGNSAPDKSGLPSDRFSAERTGGSVSTLTIQRTQQEDSAVYLCASNQEVGQGFTEAFFGQGTRLTVV.

This clonotype was picked up many times. V gene TRBV7-2 combines with J gene TRBJ2-1; D call uncertain. The CDR3 runs 13 residues. Trimming took off 5 bases at V and 7 bases at J, with 12 bases between the two ends. Germline V CDR1 and CDR2: SGHTA, FQGNSA. CDR3 coding DNA: TGTGCCAGCAGCCCACACGCCCTGAATGAGCAGTTCTTC. This codes for CASSPHALNEQFF.

V and J are TRBV20-1 and TRBJ2-7; no reliable D call. This CDR3 contains 14 residues. With 4 bases removed from V and 6 bases from J, the gap between germline ends came to 19 bases. Per the germline V gene, CDR1 is DFQATT and CDR2 is SNEGSKA (reference sequence). The CDR3 here is CSATDGPSPGEQYF. The CDR3 bases are TGCAGTGCTACAGACGGGCCCTCTCCTGGCGAGCAGTACTTC.

The chain uses TRBV6-1 and TRBJ2-5, with TRBD2 matching over 9 bases. The CDR3 covers 15 residues. J was trimmed by 3 bases and V by 3 bases; bases with no gene match: 5. CDR1 MNHNS and CDR2 SASEGT come from the germline V gene. CDR3 amino acids: CASSELGTSKETQYF. DNA for the CDR3: TGTGCCAGCAGTGAGCTTGGGACTAGCAAAGAGACCCAGTACTTC.

The chain couples TRBV6-5 to TRBJ1-1, with D perhaps matching TRBD1 (6 bases). CDR3 length: 12 amino acids. Trimming shortened V by 2 bases and J by 9 bases, and 10 bases separated the two germline ends. Germline V gives CDR1 MNHEY, CDR2 SVGAGI. In nucleotides, the CDR3 is TGTGCCAGCAGTTACGCAGGGGTTAAAGCTTTCTTT. As protein: CASSYAGVKAFF.

This clonotype was seen a few times. Its ends do not fully match the called genes, so a read error is possible. V gene TRBV11-3 combines with J gene TRBJ2-5; no clear D. The CDR3 runs 11 residues. Germline CDR1 reads SGHNT; CDR2 reads YENEEA. Here the CDR3 reads CASSAQDTQYF. CDR3 DNA: TGTGCCAGCAGCGCCCAAGATACCCAGTACTTC. The full variable domain, with the rest looked up from reference TRBV11-3 and TRBJ2-5, is EAGVVQSPRYKIIEKKQPVAFWCNPISGHNTLYWYLQNLGQGPELLIRYENEEAVDDSQLPKDRFSAERLKGVDSTLKIQPAELGDSAVYLCASSAQDTQYFGPGTRLLVL.

The rearrangement joins TRBV4-1 to TRBJ1-2; 7 bases map to TRBD1. The germline V gene has CDR1 MGHRA and CDR2 YSYEKL. The CDR3 has 16 amino acids. Trimming removed 5 bases from V and 5 bases from J; junction bases left unmatched: 14. CDR3 amino acids: CASSYGKGALWYGYTF. The DNA of the CDR3 is TGCGCCAGCAGCTACGGGAAGGGGGCGTTATGGTATGGCTACACCTTC.

The rearrangement uses TRBV7-9 and TRBJ2-7, with TRBD1 as a possible D gene (5 bases). V was pared by 5 bases and J by 0 bases, with 17 bases between. CDR1 and CDR2 (germline): SEHNR, FQNEAQ (reference sequence). This CDR3 has 16 residues. The DNA for the CDR3 is TGTGCCAGCAGCGCACGTACAGGAATGACCTCCTACGAGCAGTACTTC. This gives the protein CASSARTGMTSYEQYF.

The CDR3 loop is CASSLVGNPNEQFF. CDR3 coding DNA: TGTGCCAGCAGCTTAGTCGGGAATCCCAATGAGCAGTTCTTC. The J gene is TRBJ2-1, the V gene TRBV7-2, with D possibly matching TRBD2 (5 bases). The CDR3 extends over 14 amino acids. CDR1 is SGHTA, CDR2 FQGNSA, per germline. V lost 1 base to trimming and J lost 6 bases, with 10 bases between them.

The chain carries TRBV7-9 and TRBJ1-1; D perhaps matches TRBD1 (5 bases). CDR1 and CDR2 (germline): SEHNR, FQNEAQ (reference sequence). This CDR3 is built from 18 residues. The ends were cut back, 5 bases at V and 1 base at J, with 23 bases in the middle. The CDR3 DNA follows: TGTGCCAGCAGCCCCCCTGGGGGGGGACGACGACGGAACACTGAAGCTTTCTTT. Translation gives CASSPPGGGRRRNTEAFF.